The 20 T cell receptor beta chains reported below all come from one sample, sequenced in a study of blood T cell repertoires in COVID-19. Measured with immunoSEQ multiplex PCR; TCRdb has only the in-frame clones, and not every one. The top ten clones hold more than 12% of a sample with 150,000 to 200,000 clones, around four fifths of them seen once. Sequences were obtained from peripheral blood. All receptors derive from a woman in her 70s with COVID-19, enrolled during active disease.

The rearrangement uses TRBV11-1 and TRBJ2-5, with D perhaps matching TRBD2 (6 bases). Germline V lookup: CDR1 SGHAT, CDR2 FQDESV (reference sequence). The CDR3 runs 13 residues. V dropped 5 bases and J dropped 11 bases, with 18 bases sitting between them. CDR3 DNA: TGTGCCAGCAGCATCCCTCTAGCGCCCCGGCAGTACTTC. Protein product: CASSIPLAPRQYF. The entire variable domain, with the rest obtained from reference TRBV11-1 and TRBJ2-5, is as follows: EAEVAQSPRYKITEKSQAVAFWCDPISGHATLYWYRQILGQGPELLVQFQDESVVDDSQLPKDRFSAERLKGVDSTLKIQPAELGDSAMYLCASSIPLAPRQYFGPGTRLLVL.

The chain combines TRBV5-6 with TRBJ1-2; 8 positions match TRBD1. J gave up 8 bases and V 4 bases, and 13 bases lay outside the gene matches. The length of the CDR3 is 15 residues. Germline CDR1 is SGHDT and CDR2 is YYEEEE. Written as DNA, the CDR3 is TGTGCCAGCAGCCACAATGCCAGGGGGCGTGAGGGCTACACCTTC. Encoded protein: CASSHNARGREGYTF. The variable domain in full, with the rest retrieved from reference TRBV5-6 and TRBJ1-2, is DAGVTQSPTHLIKTRGQQVTLRCSPKSGHDTVSWYQQALGQGPQFIFQYYEEEERQRGNFPDRFSGHQFPNYSSELNVNALLLGDSALYLCASSHNARGREGYTFGSGTRLTVV.

This clone was observed a handful of times. The chain uses TRBV11-2 and TRBJ1-2, with D possibly TRBD1 on 6 matching bases. Germline V CDR1 and CDR2: SGHAT, FQNNGV. This CDR3 contains 12 residues. Trimming took off 7 bases at V and 5 bases at J, with 11 bases between the two ends. The DNA of the CDR3 is TGTGCCAGCACCACGCAGGGGTATGGCTACACCTTC. Translation gives CASTTQGYGYTF.

This chain joins TRBV6-1 and TRBJ1-5; TRBD1 is a possible D gene (6 bases). This CDR3 spans 12 amino acids. Germline V CDR1 and CDR2: MNHNS, SASEGT. V was shortened by 3 bases and J by 6 bases, with 6 bases between the two germline ends. The CDR3 DNA reads TGTGCCAGCAGTGACAGGGGTCAGCCCCAGCATTTT. As protein: CASSDRGQPQHF.

The V and J genes are TRBV7-9 and TRBJ2-1, with D possibly TRBD2 on 5 matching bases. The CDR3 has 15 amino acids. In germline, CDR1 is SEHNR, CDR2 FQNEAQ (reference sequence). The V end lost 3 bases, the J end lost 3 bases, and 12 bases lay between the germline ends. CDR3 in DNA: TGTGCCAGCAGCTTCCGGACTGAGATCTACAATGAGCAGTTCTTC. It is translated as CASSFRTEIYNEQFF. Looking up the rest from reference TRBV7-9 and TRBJ2-1 gives the full variable domain: DTGVSQNPRHKITKRGQNVTFRCDPISEHNRLYWYRQTLGQGPEFLTYFQNEAQLEKSRLLSDRFSAERPKGSFSTLEIQRTEQGDSAMYLCASSFRTEIYNEQFFGPGTRLTVL.

This chain links TRBV11-2 with TRBJ2-7; 8 positions match TRBD2. Germline CDR1 and CDR2: SGHAT and FQNNGV. The trim removed 0 bases at V and 5 bases at J, leaving 6 bases unmatched. The CDR3 runs 15 residues. As DNA, the CDR3 is TGTGCCAGCAGCTTAGACGGGAGGGCCCACAACGAGCAGTACTTC. Its translation: CASSLDGRAHNEQYF.

In its sample, this clone was seen once. V gene TRBV29-1 combines with J gene TRBJ2-1; D perhaps matches TRBD2 (6 bases). Trimming left V 1 base short and J 0 bases short, with 10 bases between. Germline V gene lookup returns CDR1 SQVTM and CDR2 ANQGSEA. The CDR3 is 15 residues long. CDR3 in DNA: TGCAGCGTTGAAGGGGGGGATAGCTCCTACAATGAGCAGTTCTTC. Amino acids: CSVEGGDSSYNEQFF.

The chain employs TRBV11-2 and TRBJ1-1; TRBD1 might be the D (5 bases). The germline V gene has CDR1 SGHAT and CDR2 FQNNGV. This CDR3 spans 16 amino acids. V was pared by 5 bases and J by 7 bases, with 23 bases between. DNA of the CDR3: TGTGCCAGCAGCACCGGGCCAAGGGGATTTAAAGGTGAAGCTTTCTTT. As protein: CASSTGPRGFKGEAFF.

The V gene is TRBV30, the J gene TRBJ2-4, with D perhaps TRBD1 (7 bases). CDR1 GTSNPN and CDR2 SVGIG come from the germline V gene (reference sequence). The CDR3 loop spans 15 amino acids. Trimming cost V 3 bases and J 4 bases, with 16 bases left between them. CDR3 in amino acids: CAWRRGWDRKNIQYF. CDR3 DNA: TGTGCCTGGAGGCGGGGTTGGGACAGAAAAAACATTCAGTACTTC.

The V call is TRBV11-3, the J call TRBJ2-6; 9 bases align to TRBD1. The CDR3 has 17 residues. The V gene's germline CDR1 is SGHNT and CDR2 YENEEA. After removal of 5 bases from V and 0 bases from J, the junction contained 5 bases not matched to a gene. The CDR3 is CASSPGTGNSGANVLTF. The CDR3 coding sequence is TGTGCCAGCAGCCCCGGGACAGGGAACTCTGGGGCCAACGTCCTGACTTTC.

The V and J genes are TRBV10-3 and TRBJ1-1, with no clear D. Trimming removed 5 bases from V and 1 base from J, with 8 bases in between. The germline V gene has CDR1 ENHRY and CDR2 SYGVKD. The CDR3 is 13 amino acids. CDR3 nucleotide sequence: TGTGCCATCAGTTTAGCAGCGAACACTGAAGCTTTCTTT. This codes for CAISLAANTEAFF.

This clone was observed a few times. The chain recombines TRBV18 with TRBJ1-2, with 9 bases matching TRBD1. The V segment lost 4 bases and the J segment 6 bases; nucleotides outside the gene matches: 6. The CDR3 consists of 14 residues. Germline V lookup: CDR1 KGHSH, CDR2 LQKENI. DNA for the CDR3: TGTGCCAGCTCACTAGAGGGACAGGGCCATGGCTACACCTTC. Translated: CASSLEGQGHGYTF.

To note about this clone: A read error may produce the germline difference seen at one junction end. V gene TRBV29-1 combines with J gene TRBJ2-1, with D possibly being TRBD1 (5 bases). Germline V CDR1 and CDR2: SQVTM, ANQGSEA. CDR3 size: 11 residues. CDR3: CSVEDMGLTLF. The CDR3 DNA is TGCAGCGTTGAAGATATGGGGCTGACACTCTTC.

CDR3 protein: CASSQSGTDYEQYF. The CDR3 region has the DNA TGTGCCAGCAGTCAGAGCGGGACGGACTACGAGCAGTACTTC. This sequence joins TRBV27 and TRBJ2-7; 7 positions match TRBD2. The CDR3 has 14 amino acids. Trimming at V came to 5 bases and at J to 3 bases, leaving 7 bases not matched to a gene. In germline, CDR1 is MNHEY, CDR2 SMNVEV (reference sequence).

The rearrangement links TRBV28 to TRBJ1-4; 8 bases are a match to TRBD1. V was pared by 4 bases and J by 7 bases, with 8 bases of the junction left unmatched. The CDR3 is 15 residues long. CDR1 and CDR2 (germline): MDHEN, SYDVKM. CDR3 DNA: TGTGCCAGCAGTTCTTCCGGGACAGGAGTTGAAAAACTGTTTTTT. Translation gives CASSSSGTGVEKLFF.

This clone was recorded only once. The chain employs TRBV6-5 and TRBJ1-5; no clear D. The germline CDR1 and CDR2 sequences are MNHEY and SVGAGI. Trimming removed 0 bases from V and 9 bases from J, with 6 bases in between. This CDR3 is 12 amino acids long. CDR3 in DNA: TGTGCCAGCAGTTACTCAAGCGGGCCCCAGCATTTT. As protein: CASSYSSGPQHF.

J is TRBJ2-3 and V is TRBV10-3; no reliable D call. The V gene lost 2 bases and the J gene lost 4 bases, with 7 bases spanning the gap. The CDR3 is 13 residues long. Germline V gene lookup returns CDR1 ENHRY and CDR2 SYGVKD. In DNA, the CDR3 is TGTGCCATCAGTGAGGGCCCCTCAGATACGCAGTATTTT. It encodes CAISEGPSDTQYF.

The chain employs TRBV7-3 and TRBJ1-2; TRBD1 agrees at 7 bases. The V and J ends lost 5 bases and 8 bases, in that order; junction bases with no gene match: 8. Germline CDR1 and CDR2: SGHTA and FQGTGA. The CDR3 is 13 amino acids. CDR3: CASSPRQGLGYTF. The DNA for the CDR3 is TGTGCCAGCAGCCCAAGACAGGGCCTGGGCTACACCTTC.

The V call is TRBV27, the J call TRBJ2-3; D may be TRBD2 (5 bases). The V end was cut by 4 bases, the J end by 0 bases, with 17 bases between. The CDR3 runs 17 residues. In germline, CDR1 is MNHEY, CDR2 SMNVEV (reference sequence). The CDR3 region has the DNA TGTGCCAGCAGTTCACCCCGGACGCGGACTAGCACAGATACGCAGTATTTT. Translating it yields CASSSPRTRTSTDTQYF.

The chain combines TRBV6-5 with TRBJ1-5; 9 nucleotides align to TRBD1. The J segment lost 4 bases and the V segment lost 6 bases, leaving 7 bases of the junction unmatched. The CDR3 is 15 residues long. Germline V gives CDR1 MNHEY, CDR2 SVGAGI. CDR3 amino acids: CASSSDRGLNQPQHF. In nucleotides, the CDR3 is TGTGCCAGCAGCTCGGACAGGGGACTTAATCAGCCCCAGCATTTT.